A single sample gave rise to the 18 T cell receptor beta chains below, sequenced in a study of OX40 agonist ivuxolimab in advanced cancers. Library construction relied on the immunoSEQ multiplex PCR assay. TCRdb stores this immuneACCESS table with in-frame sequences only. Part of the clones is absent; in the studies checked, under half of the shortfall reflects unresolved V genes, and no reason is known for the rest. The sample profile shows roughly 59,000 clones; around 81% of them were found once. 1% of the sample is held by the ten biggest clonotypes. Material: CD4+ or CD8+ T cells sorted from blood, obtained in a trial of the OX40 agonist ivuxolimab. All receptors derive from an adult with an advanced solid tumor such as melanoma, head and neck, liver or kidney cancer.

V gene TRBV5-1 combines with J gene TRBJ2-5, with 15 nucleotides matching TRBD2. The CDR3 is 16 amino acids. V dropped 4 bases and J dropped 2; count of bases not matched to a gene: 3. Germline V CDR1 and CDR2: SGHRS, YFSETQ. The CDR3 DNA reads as TGCGCCAGCAGCGCAGGACTAGCGGGGGGGCAAGAGACCCAGTACTTC. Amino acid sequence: CASSAGLAGGQETQYF.

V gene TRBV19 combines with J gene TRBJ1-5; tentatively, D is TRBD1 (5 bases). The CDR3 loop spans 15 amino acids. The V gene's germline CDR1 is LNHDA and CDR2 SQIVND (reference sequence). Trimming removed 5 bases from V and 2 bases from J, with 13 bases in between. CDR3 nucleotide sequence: TGTGCCAGTAGTGCCGGGACGGGAGGCAATCAGCCCCAGCATTTT. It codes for CASSAGTGGNQPQHF.

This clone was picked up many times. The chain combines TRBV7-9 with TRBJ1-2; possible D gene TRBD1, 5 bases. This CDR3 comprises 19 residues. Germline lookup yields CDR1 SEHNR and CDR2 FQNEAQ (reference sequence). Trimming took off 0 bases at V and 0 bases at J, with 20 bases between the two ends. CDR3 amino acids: CASSLALPGRRLANYGYTF. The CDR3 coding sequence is TGTGCCAGCAGCTTAGCCCTACCGGGACGGAGATTAGCTAACTATGGCTACACCTTC.

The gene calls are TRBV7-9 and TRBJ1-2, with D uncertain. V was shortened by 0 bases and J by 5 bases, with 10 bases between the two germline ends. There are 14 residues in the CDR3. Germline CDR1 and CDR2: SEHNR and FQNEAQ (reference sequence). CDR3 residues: CASSLARQSYGYTF. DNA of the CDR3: TGTGCCAGCAGCTTAGCCCGTCAGTCGTATGGCTACACCTTC. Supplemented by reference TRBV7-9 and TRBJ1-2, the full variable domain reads DTGVSQNPRHKITKRGQNVTFRCDPISEHNRLYWYRQTLGQGPEFLTYFQNEAQLEKSRLLSDRFSAERPKGSFSTLEIQRTEQGDSAMYLCASSLARQSYGYTFGSGTRLTVV.

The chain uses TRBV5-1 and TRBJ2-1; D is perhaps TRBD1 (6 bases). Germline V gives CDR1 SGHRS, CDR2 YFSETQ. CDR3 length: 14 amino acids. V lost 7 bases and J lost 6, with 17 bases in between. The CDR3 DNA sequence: TGCGCCAGCGGACAAATCACAGGGCCCAATGAGCAGTTCTTC. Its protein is CASGQITGPNEQFF.

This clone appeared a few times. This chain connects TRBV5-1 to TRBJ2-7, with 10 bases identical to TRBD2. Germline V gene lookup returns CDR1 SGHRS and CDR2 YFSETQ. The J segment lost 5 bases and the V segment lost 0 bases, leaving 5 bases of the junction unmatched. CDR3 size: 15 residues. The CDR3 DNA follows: TGCGCCAGCAGCTTGGAAGCGGGGGGGTTCAACGAGCAGTACTTC. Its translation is CASSLEAGGFNEQYF.

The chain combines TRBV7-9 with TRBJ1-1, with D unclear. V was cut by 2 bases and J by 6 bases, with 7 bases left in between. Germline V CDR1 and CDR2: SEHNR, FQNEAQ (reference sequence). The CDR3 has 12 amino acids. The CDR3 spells CASSLTRSEAFF. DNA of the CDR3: TGTGCCAGCAGCTTAACTAGGTCTGAAGCTTTCTTT.

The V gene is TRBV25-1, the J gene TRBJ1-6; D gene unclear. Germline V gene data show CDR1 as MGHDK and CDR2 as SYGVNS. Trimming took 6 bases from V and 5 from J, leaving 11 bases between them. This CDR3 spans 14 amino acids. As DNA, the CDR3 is TGTGCCAGCAGGTTGGGTGGCGATAATTCACCCCTCCACTTT. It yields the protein CASRLGGDNSPLHF.

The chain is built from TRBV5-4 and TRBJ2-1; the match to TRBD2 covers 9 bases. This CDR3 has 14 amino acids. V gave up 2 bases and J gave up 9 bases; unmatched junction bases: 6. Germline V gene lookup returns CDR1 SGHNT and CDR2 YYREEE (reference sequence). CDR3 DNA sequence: TGTGCCAGCAGCTTAGCGGGGGGTGCAGGTGAGCAGTTCTTC. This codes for CASSLAGGAGEQFF.

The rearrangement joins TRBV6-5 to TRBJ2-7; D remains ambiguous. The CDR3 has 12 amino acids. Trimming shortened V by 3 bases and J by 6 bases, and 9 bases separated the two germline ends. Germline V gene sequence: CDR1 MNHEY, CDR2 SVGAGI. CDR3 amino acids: CASSYPESEQYF. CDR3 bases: TGTGCCAGCAGTTATCCGGAGTCCGAGCAGTACTTC.

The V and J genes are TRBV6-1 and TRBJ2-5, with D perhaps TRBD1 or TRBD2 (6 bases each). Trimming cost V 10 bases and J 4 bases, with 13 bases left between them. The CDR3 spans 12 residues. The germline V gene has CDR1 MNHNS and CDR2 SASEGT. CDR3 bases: TGTGCCACGAAAAAGGGGGGAGAGACCCAGTACTTC. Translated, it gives CATKKGGETQYF.

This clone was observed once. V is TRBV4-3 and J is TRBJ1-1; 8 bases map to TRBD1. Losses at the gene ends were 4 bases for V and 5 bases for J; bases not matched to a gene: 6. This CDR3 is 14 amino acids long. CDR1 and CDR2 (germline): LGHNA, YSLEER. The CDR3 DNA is TGCGCCAGCAGCCTCACAGGGGGTAGGACTGAAGCTTTCTTT. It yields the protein CASSLTGGRTEAFF.

The CDR3 DNA is TGTGCCAGCTGGGAACAGGGGGCATACGAGCAGTACTTC. It is translated as CASWEQGAYEQYF. J is TRBJ2-5 and V is TRBV6-1, with TRBD1 identical over 9 bases. The end of the DNA is better explained by TRBJ2-7, so the J call may be wrong. Germline V gene sequence: CDR1 MNHNS, CDR2 SASEGT. The CDR3 covers 13 residues.

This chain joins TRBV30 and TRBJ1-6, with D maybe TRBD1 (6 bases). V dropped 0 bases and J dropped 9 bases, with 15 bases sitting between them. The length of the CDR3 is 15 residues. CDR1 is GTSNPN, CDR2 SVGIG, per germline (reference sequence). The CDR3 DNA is TGTGCCTGGAGTGTAGAAGGGGGTTTAATTTCACCCCTCCACTTT. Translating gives CAWSVEGGLISPLHF.

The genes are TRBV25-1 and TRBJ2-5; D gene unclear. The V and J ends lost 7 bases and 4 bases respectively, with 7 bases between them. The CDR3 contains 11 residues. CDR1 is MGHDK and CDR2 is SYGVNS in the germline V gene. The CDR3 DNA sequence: TGTGCCAGCATTGGTGGAGAGACCCAGTACTTC. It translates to CASIGGETQYF.

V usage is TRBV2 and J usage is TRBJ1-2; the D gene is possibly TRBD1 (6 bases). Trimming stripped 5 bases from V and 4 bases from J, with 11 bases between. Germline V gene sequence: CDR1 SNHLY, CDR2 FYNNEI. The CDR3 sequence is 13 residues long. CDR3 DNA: TGTGCCAGCAGTTCTACAGGGCCCTATGGCTACACCTTC. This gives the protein CASSSTGPYGYTF.

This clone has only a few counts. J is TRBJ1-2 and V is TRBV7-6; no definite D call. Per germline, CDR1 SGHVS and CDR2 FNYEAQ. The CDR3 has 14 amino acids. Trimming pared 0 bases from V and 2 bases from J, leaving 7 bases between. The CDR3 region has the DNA TGTGCCAGCAGCTTAGCGAGAGACAACTATGGCTACACCTTC. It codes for CASSLARDNYGYTF.

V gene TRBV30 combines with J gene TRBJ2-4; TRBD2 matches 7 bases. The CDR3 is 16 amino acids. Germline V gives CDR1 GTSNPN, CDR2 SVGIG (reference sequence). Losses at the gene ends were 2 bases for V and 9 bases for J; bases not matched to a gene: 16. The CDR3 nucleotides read TGTGCCTGGAGTATCCTCGGGGACTCGGGGGGAACCATTCAGTACTTC. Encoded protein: CAWSILGDSGGTIQYF.